This T cell receptor (beta chain) emerged from a study of CD8 T cells in ankylosing spondylitis. General observations from the study: In ankylosing spondylitis blood, a motif of roughly eight highly homologous TCR beta variants appeared characteristic. In the blood and synovial fluid of reactive arthritis, some motif variants had been previously reported.

TCRdb reprocessed the 5' RACE reads with MiXCR, giving one entry per CDR3 protein. The sample yields about 540,000 distinct CDR3 sequences, about an eighth seen once. In the case of this clonotype: Its antigen is not identified.

Per germline, CDR1 DFQATT and CDR2 SNEGSKA (reference sequence). The CDR3 totals 20 residues. The trim removed 0 bases at V and 0 bases at J, leaving 16 bases unmatched. Material: blood, either unsorted or a sorted T cell fraction (not recorded which). The rearrangement links TRBV20-1 to TRBJ2-1, with 8 bases lining up with TRBD2. The receptor was isolated from a male donor with ankylosing spondylitis. The CDR3 here is CSARDQAGTRRFSSYNEQFF. The CDR3 region has the DNA TGCAGTGCTAGAGATCAAGCCGGGACTAGACGTTTTAGCTCCTACAATGAGCAGTTCTTC.